Detailed here is one TCR beta chain. The data were taken from a study of blood T cell repertoires in COVID-19. Background on the study: There were acute and convalescent COVID-19 samples, and they came from the United States, Italy and Spain. Nucleic acid was either cDNA or gDNA, and it came from T cells, B-cell-depleted T cells, or PBMCs.

As originally analysed: Reference gene primers were amplified, and this amplification served to estimate nucleated cell counts. Profiled with immunoSEQ multiplex PCR; TCRdb holds only in-frame clones, not every one. V and J calls and clone size follow that table, whereas D and trimming were derived from the DNA. Of around 12,000 clones listed, 82% were seen once; the top ten hold about 48%. The clonotype was recovered from a man older than 75 with acute or convalescent COVID-19. Sequenced input: peripheral blood.

The CDR3 DNA follows: TGCGCCAGCAGCCTAAGGACCGATAGAGGGGAAAAACTGTTTTTT. Translating it yields CASSLRTDRGEKLFF. This chain connects TRBV5-1 to TRBJ1-4; D gene ambiguous. Germline CDR1 SGHRS, CDR2 YFSETQ. With 4 bases removed from V and 8 bases from J, the gap between germline ends came to 18 bases. CDR3 length: 15 amino acids.